This T cell receptor beta chain originates from a study of OX40 agonist ivuxolimab in advanced cancers. This clone came up once. Its matching antigen is unknown. Here immunoSEQ multiplex PCR was the method, and the copy in TCRdb shows in-frame clones only, minus some. The table lists tens of thousands of clones, roughly nine tenths of them singletons. General observations from the study: CD8+ T cells were the subset that, on average, had more expanded clones than CD4+.

V shed 3 bases and J shed 8 bases, with 14 bases lying between them. This CDR3 region has 14 residues. In germline, CDR1 is SGDLS, CDR2 YYNGEE. The material sequenced was CD4+ or CD8+ T cells sorted from blood, taken in a trial of the OX40 agonist ivuxolimab. V and J are TRBV9 and TRBJ1-4; D might be TRBD1 (5 bases). This clonotype originated in an adult with an advanced solid tumor such as melanoma, head and neck, liver or kidney cancer. Here the CDR3 reads CASSGPLGPEKLFF. As DNA, the CDR3 is TGTGCCAGCAGCGGGCCTTTGGGGCCCGAAAAACTGTTTTTT.